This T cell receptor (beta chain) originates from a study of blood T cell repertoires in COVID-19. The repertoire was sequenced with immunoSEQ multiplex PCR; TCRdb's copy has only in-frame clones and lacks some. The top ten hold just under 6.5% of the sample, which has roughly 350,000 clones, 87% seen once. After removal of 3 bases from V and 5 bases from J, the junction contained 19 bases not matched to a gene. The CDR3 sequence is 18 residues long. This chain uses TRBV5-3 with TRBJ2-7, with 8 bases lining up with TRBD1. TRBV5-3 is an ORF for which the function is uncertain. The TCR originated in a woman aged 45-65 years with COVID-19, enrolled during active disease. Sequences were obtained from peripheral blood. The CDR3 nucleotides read TGTGCCAGAAGCTCCCTGGACAGGGTCAGCCGACCTTATAACGAGCAGTACTTC. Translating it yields CARSSLDRVSRPYNEQYF.